The clone carrying this TCR beta chain was observed a few times. Its antigen is currently unknown. Expressed TCRB transcripts were sequenced, since all the RNA that had been isolated was reverse transcribed. The assay was immunoSEQ multiplex PCR, and TCRdb's table has in-frame clones only and misses some. The table lists a few hundred thousand clones, 8.5% to 10% of them singletons. The CDR3 is made up of 14 amino acids. Germline V gives CDR1 MNHEY, CDR2 SVGAGI. J was trimmed by 7 bases and V by 2 bases; bases with no gene match: 2. The data derive from a study of beta chain features in type 1 diabetes. Study-level points and caveats: When Type 1 diabetes patients were examined, their TCRB CDR3s proved moderately but significantly shorter in all four CD4+ subsets.

Input material: central memory CD4+ T cells from blood. The clonotype was recovered from a man aged 30 to 45 with type 1 diabetes. The chain recombines TRBV6-5 with TRBJ2-1; 10 bases line up with TRBD1. CDR3 amino acids: CASSYGTGVNEQFF. CDR3 DNA: TGTGCCAGCAGTTACGGGACAGGGGTTAATGAGCAGTTCTTC.